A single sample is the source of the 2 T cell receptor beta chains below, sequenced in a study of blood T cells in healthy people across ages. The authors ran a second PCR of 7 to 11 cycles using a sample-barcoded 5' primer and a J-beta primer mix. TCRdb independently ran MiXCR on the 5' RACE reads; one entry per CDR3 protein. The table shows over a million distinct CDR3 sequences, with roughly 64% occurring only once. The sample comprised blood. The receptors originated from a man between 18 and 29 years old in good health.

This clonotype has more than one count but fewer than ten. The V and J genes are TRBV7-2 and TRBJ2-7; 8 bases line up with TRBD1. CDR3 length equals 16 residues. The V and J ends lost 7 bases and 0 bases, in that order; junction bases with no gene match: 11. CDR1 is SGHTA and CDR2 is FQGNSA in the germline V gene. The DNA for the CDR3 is TGTGCCAGCACTCTCGGACAGGGCGAAAGCTCCTACGAGCAGTACTTC. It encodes CASTLGQGESSYEQYF.

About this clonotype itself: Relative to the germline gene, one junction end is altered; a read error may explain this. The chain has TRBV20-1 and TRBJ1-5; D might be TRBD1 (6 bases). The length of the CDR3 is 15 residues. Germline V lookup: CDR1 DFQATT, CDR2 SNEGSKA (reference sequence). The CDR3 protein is CSARGGGEKGQPQHF. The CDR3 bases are TGCAGTGCCAGAGGGGGGGGGGAAAAGGGTCAGCCCCAGCATTTT.